This T cell receptor (beta chain) was observed in a study of prognosis after radiotherapy for stage I lung cancer. Germline loops: CDR1 LGHDT, CDR2 YNNKEL (reference sequence). V shed 1 base and J shed 0 bases, with 9 bases lying between them. The CDR3 totals 15 residues. This clonotype was recorded many times. The antigen remains undetermined. Two rounds of multiplex PCR amplified TCR beta CDR3 from genomic DNA. Individual primers that were specific to each TRBV and TRBJ gene served in first-round PCR. TCRdb redid the calling of the multiplex PCR reads with MiXCR, one entry per CDR3 protein. This sample has over 13,000 distinct CDR3 sequences, with approximately 30% found just once. Findings of the study overall: Patients' TRBV and TRBJ gene usage reportedly differed by presence or absence of metastases. Unique TCR clone counts dropped after stereotactic body radiation therapy, from a median of roughly 10,000 to 7,000.

Two sampling time points were used, and about 5.9 milliliters of peripheral blood were drawn at each. The sequence came from a donor aged 50 or older with non-small cell lung cancer. Here the sequenced sample was PBMCs, taken before or after stereotactic body radiation therapy (not recorded which). The chain uses TRBV3-1 and TRBJ1-1; tentatively, D is TRBD1 (5 bases). The CDR3 DNA follows: TGTGCCAGCAGCCAAGCCAGGGCGGTGAACACTGAAGCTTTCTTT. Its translation: CASSQARAVNTEAFF.